This T cell receptor (beta chain) emerged from a study of T cells in Graves' hyperthyroidism and ophthalmopathy. Overall study: The blood sample was taken at first diagnosis, before treatment began.

Study outcomes and limitations: Using 13 V-J features, a model discriminated ophthalmopathy from stable hyperthyroidism. The majority of expanded thyroid clonotypes above 0.001 also appeared in blood.

Diagnostic decisions used clinical symptoms, serum thyroxine and TRAb, thyroid ultrasound and orbital computed tomography. Of note for this clonotype: Its specificity is unknown.

The CDR3 contains 17 residues. The V and J ends lost 4 bases and 1 base, in that order; junction bases with no gene match: 6. Germline V gives CDR1 SGHRS, CDR2 YFSETQ. Authors of the study amplified TCR beta CDR3 regions from RNA transcripts. The HTBI primer set drove a first-round RT-PCR of the TCR CDR3. MiXCR, run by TCRdb on the multiplex PCR reads, gives a single entry per CDR3 protein. The sample has about 420,000 distinct CDR3 sequences, 12% to 15% seen once. The sample was blood. V is TRBV5-1 and J is TRBJ2-7, with TRBD2 matching over 15 bases. This TCR was sampled from a woman between 18 and 29 years old with Graves' hyperthyroidism. CDR3 loop: CASSHGLAGGGSYEQYF. CDR3 in DNA: TGCGCCAGCAGCCACGGACTAGCGGGAGGGGGTTCCTACGAGCAGTACTTC.